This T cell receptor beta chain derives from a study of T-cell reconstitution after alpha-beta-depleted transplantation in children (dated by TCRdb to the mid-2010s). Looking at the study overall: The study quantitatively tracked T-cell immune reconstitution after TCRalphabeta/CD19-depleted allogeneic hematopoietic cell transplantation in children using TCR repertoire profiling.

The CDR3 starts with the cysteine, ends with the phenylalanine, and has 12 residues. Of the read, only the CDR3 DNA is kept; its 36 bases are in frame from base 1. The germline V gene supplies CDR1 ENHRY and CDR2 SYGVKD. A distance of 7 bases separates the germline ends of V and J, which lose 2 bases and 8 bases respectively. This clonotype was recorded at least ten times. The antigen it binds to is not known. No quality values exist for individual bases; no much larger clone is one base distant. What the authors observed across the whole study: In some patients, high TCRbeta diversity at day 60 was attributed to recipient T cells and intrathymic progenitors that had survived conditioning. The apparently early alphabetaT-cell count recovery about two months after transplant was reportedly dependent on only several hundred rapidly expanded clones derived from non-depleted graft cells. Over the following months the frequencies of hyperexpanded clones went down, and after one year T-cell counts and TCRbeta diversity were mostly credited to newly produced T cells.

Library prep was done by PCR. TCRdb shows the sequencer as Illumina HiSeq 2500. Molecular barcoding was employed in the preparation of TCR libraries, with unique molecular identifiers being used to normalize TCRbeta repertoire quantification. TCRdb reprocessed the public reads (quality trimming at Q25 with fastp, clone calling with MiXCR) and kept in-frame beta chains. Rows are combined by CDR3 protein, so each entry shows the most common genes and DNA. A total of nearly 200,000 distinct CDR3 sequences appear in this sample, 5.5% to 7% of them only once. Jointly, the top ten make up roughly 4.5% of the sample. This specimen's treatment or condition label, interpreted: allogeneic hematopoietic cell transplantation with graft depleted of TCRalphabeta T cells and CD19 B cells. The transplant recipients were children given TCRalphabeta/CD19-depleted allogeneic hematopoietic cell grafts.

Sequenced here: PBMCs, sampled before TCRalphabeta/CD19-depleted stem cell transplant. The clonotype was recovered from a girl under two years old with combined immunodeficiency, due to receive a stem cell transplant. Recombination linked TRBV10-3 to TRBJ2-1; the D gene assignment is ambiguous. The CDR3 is CAISEATDEQFF. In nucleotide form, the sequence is TGTGCCATCAGTGAGGCAACCGATGAGCAGTTCTTC.